This TCR beta chain originates from a study of spatial heterogeneity in lung cancer. On the study more broadly: Detected sequences consistently included more beta-chain ones than alpha-chain ones. Study-wide results and caveats: TCRs found ubiquitously expanded in tumor appeared in blood more at resection than at follow-up.

The time point is: sample taken at primary tumor resection. The sequenced material consisted of unsorted whole RNA from tumor, nontumor lung or frozen PBMC. Trimming at V came to 0 bases and at J to 2 bases, leaving 7 bases not matched to a gene. The CDR3 is 16 residues long. Germline lookup yields CDR1 MNHNY and CDR2 SVGAGI (reference sequence). With regard to this clonotype: Its antigen is not known.

Unique molecular identifiers tagged every individual TCR cDNA molecule. TCRdb reanalysed the 5' RACE reads using MiXCR and keeps one entry per CDR3 protein. The table shows around 63,000 distinct CDR3 sequences, with 7.5% to 9% occurring only once. The clonotype comes from a female donor with early-stage non-small cell lung cancer. Material: PBMCs, obtained at surgery. The gene calls are TRBV6-6 and TRBJ2-7; TRBD1 aligns across 7 bases. The CDR3 loop is CASSYSSWDRPYEQYV. The CDR3, as DNA: TGTGCCAGCAGTTACTCCTCCTGGGACAGACCCTACGAGCAGTACGTC.